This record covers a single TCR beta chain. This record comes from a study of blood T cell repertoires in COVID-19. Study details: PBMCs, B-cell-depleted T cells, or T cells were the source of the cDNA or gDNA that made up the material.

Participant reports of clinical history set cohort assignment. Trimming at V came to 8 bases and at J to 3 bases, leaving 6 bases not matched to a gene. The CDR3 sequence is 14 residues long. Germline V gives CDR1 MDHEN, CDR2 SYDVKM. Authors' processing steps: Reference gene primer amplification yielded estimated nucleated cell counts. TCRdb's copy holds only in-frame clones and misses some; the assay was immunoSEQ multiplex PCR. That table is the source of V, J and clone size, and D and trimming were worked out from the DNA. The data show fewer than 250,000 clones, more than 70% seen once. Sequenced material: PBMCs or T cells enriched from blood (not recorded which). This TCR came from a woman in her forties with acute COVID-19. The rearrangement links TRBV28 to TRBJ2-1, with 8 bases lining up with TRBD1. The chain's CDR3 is CASFGQGRYNEQFF. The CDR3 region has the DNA TGTGCCAGCTTCGGACAGGGCCGCTACAATGAGCAGTTCTTC.